This T cell receptor beta chain was identified in a study of OX40 agonist ivuxolimab in advanced cancers. Germline-derived CDR1 and CDR2 are SGHDT and YYEEEE. V dropped 4 bases and J dropped 0 bases, with 11 bases sitting between them. This CDR3 has 15 amino acids. Points on this clone: Its cognate antigen is unknown.

Blood was sampled at baseline, cycle 4 day 1, and cycle 7 day 1. Findings and caveats of the study: Relative to CD4+ cells, CD8+ T cells on average had more expanded clones. CD4+ and CD8+ blood T cells expanded clonally by week 6 at 0.1 to 3.0 mg/kg.

This table comes from immunoSEQ multiplex PCR, and its TCRdb copy is limited to in-frame clones, with some not included. The sample includes about 70,000 clones, 80% to 85% of them seen just once. This sequence joins TRBV5-6 and TRBJ1-3; D remains unclear. Material: CD4+ or CD8+ T cells sorted from blood, obtained in a trial of the OX40 agonist ivuxolimab. This TCR came from an adult with an advanced solid tumor such as melanoma, head and neck, liver or kidney cancer. The CDR3 DNA sequence: TGTGCCAGCAGCCATAGAACCTACTCTGGAAACACCATATATTTT. This encodes CASSHRTYSGNTIYF. Combining the CDR3 with reference TRBV5-6 and TRBJ1-3 gives the whole variable domain DAGVTQSPTHLIKTRGQQVTLRCSPKSGHDTVSWYQQALGQGPQFIFQYYEEEERQRGNFPDRFSGHQFPNYSSELNVNALLLGDSALYLCASSHRTYSGNTIYFGEGSWLTVV.